Following are 30 T cell receptor beta chains from one sample sequenced in a study of cytomegalovirus exposure and HLA in healthy donors. The PCR was carried out with 60 Vbeta primers and 13 Jbeta primers. The table came from immunoSEQ multiplex PCR; TCRdb's copy has only in-frame clones and leaves some out. Here the sample spans some 130,000 clones, around three quarters being singletons. Sequencing was carried out using PBMCs. All receptors come from a woman aged 25 to 39 in good health and CMV-seropositive.

This chain joins TRBV7-9 and TRBJ2-1; TRBD2 agrees at 7 bases. The CDR3 totals 15 residues. The V gene's germline CDR1 is SEHNR and CDR2 FQNEAQ (reference sequence). The V segment lost 1 base and the J segment 4 bases; nucleotides outside the gene matches: 4. This CDR3 reads CASSLEELAYNEQFF. The CDR3 DNA reads TGTGCCAGCAGCTTAGAAGAACTAGCGTACAATGAGCAGTTCTTC.

The sample holds one count of this clone. This chain links TRBV5-1 with TRBJ2-5; D ambiguous. Trimming took 0 bases from V and 1 from J, leaving 7 bases between them. The germline gives CDR1 SGHRS, CDR2 YFSETQ. The CDR3 is made up of 14 amino acids. DNA for the CDR3: TGCGCCAGCAGCTTGGCCACCGGCCAAGAGACCCAGTACTTC. It yields the protein CASSLATGQETQYF.

The chain recombines TRBV29-1 with TRBJ2-7, with a weak D call TRBD1 (5 bases). The V and J ends lost 2 bases and 6 bases respectively, with 17 bases between them. Germline V CDR1 and CDR2: SQVTM, ANQGSEA. This CDR3 has 14 residues. The CDR3 region is CSVERASVRGEQYF. The CDR3 DNA reads as TGCAGCGTTGAACGGGCCTCCGTTAGGGGCGAGCAGTACTTC.

Details on this clone: Germline and junction disagree at one end, which may indicate a read error. Distinct nucleotide sequences in the sample also encode this CDR3. The V and J genes are TRBV27 and TRBJ1-6, with D perhaps matching TRBD1 (6 bases). Germline V gene data show CDR1 as MNHEY and CDR2 as SMNVEV (reference sequence). The CDR3 has 16 amino acids. For the CDR3, the DNA is TGTGCCAGCAGTTCAGGCCAGGGGCTCTATAACTCACCCCTCCACTTT. It is translated as CASSSGQGLYNSPLHF.

The chain employs TRBV21-1 and TRBJ2-3; whether TRBD2, the table's D call, matches the DNA was not checked. TRBV21-1 is shown as a pseudogene. The CDR3 spans 14 residues. CDR3 protein: CASRLEISTDTQYF. For the CDR3, the DNA is TGTGCCAGCAGGCTGGAGATTAGCACAGATACGCAGTATTTT.

This sequence joins TRBV27 and TRBJ2-3; no definite D call. Trimming removed 7 bases from V and 1 base from J, with 15 bases in between. CDR3 length equals 15 residues. CDR1 MNHEY and CDR2 SMNVEV come from the germline V gene (reference sequence). CDR3 sequence reads: CASTWPSNGTDTQYF. Written as DNA, the CDR3 is TGTGCCAGCACGTGGCCATCCAATGGCACAGATACGCAGTATTTT.

The CDR3 DNA sequence: TGTGCTAGTGGTTCGCAAACCGGGAGAAGTGGGTATTTT. Translation gives CASGSQTGRSGYF. The chain is built from TRBV12-5 and TRBJ2-3; TRBD2 might be the D (6 bases). The germline V gene has CDR1 LGHNT and CDR2 FRNRAP. V lost 4 bases and J lost 14, with 19 bases in between. The CDR3 spans 13 residues.

This chain connects TRBV27 to TRBJ2-5; D might be TRBD2 (5 bases). Germline CDR1 is MNHEY and CDR2 is SMNVEV (reference sequence). V lost 3 bases and J lost 1, with 12 bases in between. CDR3 length: 15 amino acids. The CDR3 coding sequence is TGTGCCAGCAGTTTTACCGGCGGGCCCCAAGAGACCCAGTACTTC. Residues: CASSFTGGPQETQYF.

This chain joins TRBV28 and TRBJ1-1; TRBD1 might be the D (6 bases). This CDR3 is 13 amino acids long. Per germline, CDR1 MDHEN and CDR2 SYDVKM. CDR3 amino acids: CASVGGLNTEAFF. The CDR3 DNA reads TGTGCTTCGGTGGGGGGGCTGAACACTGAAGCTTTCTTT.

This chain connects TRBV5-4 to TRBJ2-3; 8 nucleotides align to TRBD1. The CDR3 has 16 residues. The germline gives CDR1 SGHNT, CDR2 YYREEE (reference sequence). The trim removed 3 bases at V and 0 bases at J, leaving 6 bases unmatched. In nucleotides, the CDR3 is TGTGCCAGCAGCTCTCGGACAGGGCTTAGCACAGATACGCAGTATTTT. It codes for CASSSRTGLSTDTQYF.

The genes are TRBV4-3 and TRBJ2-7; TRBD2 is a possible D gene (6 bases). The ends were cut back, 0 bases at V and 6 bases at J, with 15 bases in the middle. The germline CDR1 and CDR2 sequences are LGHNA and YSLEER. This CDR3 is 15 amino acids long. This CDR3 reads CASSQEGRRGSEQYF. CDR3 bases: TGCGCCAGCAGCCAAGAGGGCAGGAGGGGCAGCGAGCAGTACTTC.

The rearrangement uses TRBV4-1 and TRBJ1-1; a weak D match, TRBD1 (6 bases). Trimming pared 4 bases from V and 5 bases from J, leaving 11 bases between. From germline, CDR1 is MGHRA and CDR2 YSYEKL. The CDR3 sequence is 13 residues long. The CDR3 protein is CASSPNRETEAFF. CDR3 nucleotide sequence: TGCGCCAGCAGCCCCAACAGGGAGACTGAAGCTTTCTTT.

Only one count was recorded for this clone. This chain joins TRBV7-3 and TRBJ1-6; tentative D call: TRBD1 (6 bases). The CDR3 consists of 14 residues. V dropped 3 bases and J dropped 9 bases, with 12 bases sitting between them. Germline values: CDR1 SGHTA, CDR2 FQGTGA. The CDR3 sequence is CASSLGGGGSPLHF. For the CDR3, the DNA is TGTGCCAGCAGCTTGGGGGGGGGCGGTTCACCCCTCCACTTT.

This chain joins TRBV29-1 and TRBJ1-4; D is possibly TRBD1 (5 bases). Between the trimmed V and J ends, which lost 6 bases and 3 bases, there was a span of 11 bases. CDR1 and CDR2 from the germline V gene are SQVTM and ANQGSEA. The CDR3 totals 13 residues. CDR3 DNA: TGCAGCGTCAGGCGGGGGGCTAATGAAAAACTGTTTTTT. The encoded protein is CSVRRGANEKLFF.

This chain links TRBV2 with TRBJ1-5; D possibly corresponds to TRBD1 (5 bases). This CDR3 is 14 amino acids long. V was shortened by 3 bases and J by 5 bases, with 11 bases between the two germline ends. Germline V gene lookup returns CDR1 SNHLY and CDR2 FYNNEI. The CDR3 DNA follows: TGTGCCAGCAGTGAGACAGCATCGGATCAGCCCCAGCATTTT. Amino acids: CASSETASDQPQHF.

The sample holds a few counts of this clone. The chain has TRBV7-9 and TRBJ2-3, with 10 bases fitting TRBD1. V shed 3 bases, J shed 5 bases, and the junction held 5 bases outside the gene matches. This CDR3 has 15 residues. The V gene's germline CDR1 is SEHNR and CDR2 FQNEAQ (reference sequence). CDR3 amino acids: CASSLLTGGLDTQYF. In nucleotides, the CDR3 is TGTGCCAGCAGCTTGCTGACAGGGGGCCTAGATACGCAGTATTTT.

This clone has only a few counts. The chain combines TRBV4-1 with TRBJ2-3; a possible D gene is TRBD1 (6 bases). Trimming left V 4 bases short and J 6 bases short, with 11 bases between. CDR3 length: 13 amino acids. CDR1 is MGHRA, CDR2 YSYEKL, per germline. The CDR3 here is CASSLLTGDTQYF. The CDR3 coding sequence is TGCGCCAGCAGCCTATTAACAGGGGATACGCAGTATTTT.

This clone was recorded only once. This chain uses TRBV15 with TRBJ1-2; the D gene is possibly TRBD1 (6 bases). Germline lookup yields CDR1 LNHNV and CDR2 YYDKDF (reference sequence). The V end was cut by 3 bases, the J end by 4 bases, with 12 bases between. The CDR3 is 14 amino acids. CDR3 in amino acids: CATSSQGRGYGYTF. CDR3 in DNA: TGTGCCACCAGCAGTCAGGGGAGGGGCTATGGCTACACCTTC.

This clone occurred once. This chain uses TRBV5-1 with TRBJ2-1; perhaps TRBD2 as D (6 bases). The V end lost 2 bases, the J end lost 1 base, and 13 bases lay between the germline ends. This CDR3 has 16 amino acids. Germline V gene sequence: CDR1 SGHRS, CDR2 YFSETQ. The CDR3, as DNA: TGCGCCAGCAGCTTACCATTAGCGGTGTCCTACAATGAGCAGTTCTTC. Protein: CASSLPLAVSYNEQFF. The full variable domain, its missing parts supplied by reference TRBV5-1 and TRBJ2-1, is KAGVTQTPRYLIKTRGQQVTLSCSPISGHRSVSWYQQTPGQGLQFLFEYFSETQRNKGNFPGRFSGRQFSNSRSEMNVSTLELGDSALYLCASSLPLAVSYNEQFFGPGTRLTVL.

A single count supports this clone. This chain connects TRBV11-2 to TRBJ2-5; TRBD2 might be the D (5 bases). Germline CDR1 reads SGHAT; CDR2 reads FQNNGV. The CDR3 totals 15 residues. V lost 0 bases and J lost 0, with 8 bases in between. The CDR3 DNA follows: TGTGCCAGCAGCTTAGACCCCGGGGACCAAGAGACCCAGTACTTC. It yields the protein CASSLDPGDQETQYF.

This clone was observed a few times. J is TRBJ1-2 and V is TRBV18; D gene uncertain. Trimming took off 2 bases at V and 4 bases at J, with 11 bases between the two ends. The CDR3 has 14 amino acids. CDR1 and CDR2 from the germline V gene are KGHSH and LQKENI. CDR3 nucleotides: TGTGCCAGCTCACCATCCGGCGGGAGCTATGGCTACACCTTC. Residues: CASSPSGGSYGYTF.

This sequence joins TRBV30 and TRBJ1-3, with D unresolved. The CDR3 is 12 amino acids. CDR1 and CDR2 from the germline V gene are GTSNPN and SVGIG (reference sequence). The germline V and J ends were trimmed by 4 bases and 6 bases, with 10 bases remaining between them. The CDR3 region is CAWNSPANTIYF. The CDR3 DNA reads TGTGCCTGGAATAGTCCTGCAAACACCATATATTTT.

The chain has TRBV5-6 and TRBJ2-3, with 7 bases matching TRBD1. CDR3 size: 18 residues. J gave up 2 bases and V 1 base, and 13 bases lay outside the gene matches. Germline-derived CDR1 and CDR2 are SGHDT and YYEEEE. The CDR3 sequence: CASSLRAARGNPTDTQYF. In DNA form, the CDR3 reads TGTGCCAGCAGCTTGAGGGCGGCCAGGGGGAATCCCACAGATACGCAGTATTTT. Full variable domain (rest looked up from reference TRBV5-6 and TRBJ2-3): DAGVTQSPTHLIKTRGQQVTLRCSPKSGHDTVSWYQQALGQGPQFIFQYYEEEERQRGNFPDRFSGHQFPNYSSELNVNALLLGDSALYLCASSLRAARGNPTDTQYFGPGTRLTVL.

The CDR3 sequence: CASSLAPAGKSGTQYF. For the CDR3, the DNA is TGTGCCAGCAGCTTGGCCCCCGCGGGAAAATCGGGGACCCAGTACTTC. The gene calls are TRBV5-4 and TRBJ2-5, with D possibly TRBD2 on 6 matching bases. Germline V CDR1 and CDR2: SGHNT, YYREEE (reference sequence). The length of the CDR3 is 16 residues. Trimming stripped 0 bases from V and 7 bases from J, with 19 bases between. Together with reference TRBV5-4 and TRBJ2-5, the CDR3 gives the full variable domain: ETGVTQSPTHLIKTRGQQVTLRCSSQSGHNTVSWYQQALGQGPQFIFQYYREEENGRGNFPPRFSGLQFPNYSSELNVNALELDDSALYLCASSLAPAGKSGTQYFGPGTRLLVL.

The chain joins TRBV6-1 to TRBJ2-2; D is unresolved. The germline V gene has CDR1 MNHNS and CDR2 SASEGT. The CDR3 sequence is 17 residues long. Trimming cost V 0 bases and J 2 bases, with 13 bases left between them. The CDR3 sequence: CASSEAAAVINTGELFF. The CDR3 nucleotides are TGTGCCAGCAGTGAAGCGGCTGCGGTGATAAACACCGGGGAGCTGTTTTTT.

This clone is categorized as medium-sized. This chain joins TRBV25-1 and TRBJ1-6; 11 positions agree with TRBD1. J was trimmed by 9 bases and V by 7 bases; bases with no gene match: 2. The CDR3 spans 13 residues. CDR1 MGHDK and CDR2 SYGVNS come from the germline V gene. This chain's CDR3 is CASIGTGGSPLHF. CDR3 DNA: TGTGCCAGCATAGGGACAGGGGGTTCACCCCTCCACTTT.

This chain links TRBV2 with TRBJ2-6; D remains unclear. There are 15 residues in the CDR3. Germline lookup yields CDR1 SNHLY and CDR2 FYNNEI. Trimming took off 5 bases at V and 0 bases at J, with 8 bases between the two ends. CDR3 nucleotide sequence: TGTGCCAGCAGTCATAGGAGCTCTGGGGCCAACGTCCTGACTTTC. Translated, it gives CASSHRSSGANVLTF.

The chain has TRBV9 and TRBJ2-1; tentative D call: TRBD2 (5 bases). Trimming took off 3 bases at V and 2 bases at J, with 18 bases between the two ends. There are 17 residues in the CDR3. Per the germline V gene, CDR1 is SGDLS and CDR2 is YYNGEE. This CDR3 is CASSAEDGLWAYNEQFF. In DNA, the CDR3 is TGTGCCAGCAGCGCTGAAGACGGACTTTGGGCCTACAATGAGCAGTTCTTC.

V and J are TRBV15 and TRBJ2-3; 10 bases match TRBD2. The CDR3 contains 16 residues. V lost 5 bases and J lost 2; bases outside the gene matches: 7. CDR1 is LNHNV, CDR2 YYDKDF, per germline (reference sequence). The CDR3 DNA reads TGTGCCACCAGCGCTCTAGCGGGGGCGTACACAGATACGCAGTATTTT. Amino acids: CATSALAGAYTDTQYF.

This clone was seen once. The chain couples TRBV5-4 to TRBJ2-5, with 9 nucleotides matching TRBD1. This CDR3 contains 13 residues. V dropped 7 bases and J dropped 5; count of bases not matched to a gene: 6. Germline CDR1 and CDR2: SGHNT and YYREEE (reference sequence). DNA of the CDR3: TGTGCCAGCCACGGACAGGGGTCCGAGACCCAGTACTTC. Its translation: CASHGQGSETQYF.